The 27 T cell receptor beta chains in this list originate from one sample, sequenced in a study of post-analysis software for immune sequencing data (dated by TCRdb to about 2015). Which antigens these TCRs recognize remains unknown. Library preparation was by PCR. Sequencing used an Illumina HiSeq 2500. Unique molecular identifiers were incorporated into TCR beta cDNA libraries to reduce PCR and sequencing biases. The raw public data were reprocessed by TCRdb itself: fastp quality trimming at Q25, MiXCR clonotype calling, in-frame beta chains only. CDR3 protein sequences are deduplicated, and each keeps its most common genes and DNA. Across this sample there are about 460,000 distinct CDR3 sequences, with roughly 45% seen only once. Around 10% of the sample belongs to the ten largest clones. General conclusions and limits of the study: Roughly 5 TRBV segments, including TRBV5-6, TRBV5-1 and TRBV20-1, were significantly more frequent in patients than controls.

Sequenced sample: blood. These receptors all stem from a girl aged 5 to 17 with multiple sclerosis.

The chain combines TRBV12-3 or TRBV12-4 with TRBJ2-1; TRBD2 is a possible D gene (6 bases). The CDR3 length is 14 residues. Trimming removed 3 bases at V and 6 bases at J, with 12 bases between. CDR3 residues: CASSFWGTLNEQFF. The CDR3 coding sequence is TGTGCCAGCAGTTTTTGGGGGACTCTCAATGAGCAGTTCTTC.

The chain couples TRBV29-1 to TRBJ2-7; a weak D match, TRBD1 (5 bases). The CDR3 covers 13 residues. Germline values: CDR1 SQVTM, CDR2 ANQGSEA. V was clipped by 3 bases and J by 2 bases, with 11 bases between them. Here the CDR3 DNA reads TGCAGCGTTGAGGTGGGGCTCGCCTACGAGCAGTACTTC. Encoded protein: CSVEVGLAYEQYF.

In regard to this clonotype: A read error may be the cause here, since a much bigger clone is one base away. The J gene is TRBJ2-1, the V gene TRBV5-5; the D gene is possibly TRBD2 (5 bases). Matching the DNA end better, TRBJ2-7 makes the J call doubtful. The CDR3 sequence is 14 residues long. The germline gives CDR1 SGHKS, CDR2 YYEKEE (reference sequence). In DNA form, the CDR3 reads TGTGCCAGCAGCTTTAGTAGCGCCTACAATGAGCAGTACTTC. It yields the protein CASSFSSAYNEQYF.

This clonotype was counted between two and nine times. J is TRBJ2-1 and V is TRBV4-1, with a possible D match to TRBD1 (5 bases). Trimming took 4 bases from V and 7 from J, leaving 17 bases between them. Germline V gene lookup returns CDR1 MGHRA and CDR2 YSYEKL. The CDR3 has 15 residues. CDR3 protein: CASSLGAAGSNEQFF. The CDR3 nucleotides are TGCGCCAGCAGCCTAGGTGCGGCAGGGTCAAATGAGCAGTTCTTC.

This clonotype was observed a handful of times. One end of the junction varies from germline; a read error may be responsible. The V call is TRBV7-7, the J call TRBJ2-1; a possible D gene is TRBD2 (5 bases). The CDR3 extends over 14 amino acids. From germline, CDR1 is SSHAT and CDR2 FNYEAQ (reference sequence). Here the CDR3 DNA reads TGTGCTAGCAGCTTAGAGGGTTCCTACAATGAGCAGTTCTTC. This sequence encodes CASSLEGSYNEQFF.

J is TRBJ2-2 and V is TRBV5-1; 7 nucleotides match TRBD1. The CDR3 loop spans 16 amino acids. Looked up from germline, CDR1 is SGHRS and CDR2 is YFSETQ. With 4 bases clipped from V and 4 bases from J, the junction kept 10 bases outside the gene matches. The DNA for the CDR3 is TGCGCCAGCAGCCCCACGACAGGGTTGCTCACCGGGGAGCTGTTTTTT. Translated, it gives CASSPTTGLLTGELFF.

The chain joins TRBV7-9 to TRBJ1-1; 8 nucleotides match TRBD1. The germline CDR1 and CDR2 sequences are SEHNR and FQNEAQ (reference sequence). CDR3 length equals 14 residues. Trimming at V came to 5 bases and at J to 4 bases, leaving 6 bases not matched to a gene. The CDR3 DNA reads TGTGCCAGCAGCATGACAGGGGAGGGCACTGAAGCTTTCTTT. This encodes CASSMTGEGTEAFF.

The chain is built from TRBV2 and TRBJ1-2, with D maybe TRBD1 (5 bases). The V end lost 6 bases, the J end lost 2 bases, and 16 bases lay between the germline ends. This CDR3 contains 15 residues. The germline V gene has CDR1 SNHLY and CDR2 FYNNEI. The CDR3 DNA follows: TGTGCCAGCAGCCCACTGGGACTGGGGAACTATGGCTACACCTTC. The encoded protein is CASSPLGLGNYGYTF.

With regard to this clonotype: A much larger clone lies one base from this, so it may be a read error. The chain couples TRBV24-1 to TRBJ2-1, with D perhaps TRBD2 (5 bases). Per germline, CDR1 KGHDR and CDR2 SFDVKD. The CDR3 contains 15 residues. The CDR3 here is CASSDFGELYNEQFF. CDR3 sequence (DNA): TGTGCCTCCAGTGATTTCGGGGAGCTCTACAATGAGCAGTTCTTC.

This clonotype has more than one count but fewer than ten. This chain connects TRBV29-1 to TRBJ2-1; 11 bases map to TRBD2. Trimming at V came to 3 bases and at J to 6 bases, leaving 4 bases not matched to a gene. CDR1 is SQVTM and CDR2 is ANQGSEA in the germline V gene. The CDR3 has 14 amino acids. This CDR3 reads CSVEPSGRPNEQFF. CDR3 coding DNA: TGCAGCGTTGAGCCTAGCGGGAGGCCCAATGAGCAGTTCTTC.

This clonotype has more than one count but fewer than ten. The chain carries TRBV5-1 and TRBJ1-1; 8 bases match TRBD1. The ends lost 6 bases at V and 0 bases at J; junction bases unmatched: 4. The length of the CDR3 is 14 residues. Germline CDR1 SGHRS, CDR2 YFSETQ. This CDR3 reads CASTQGAMNTEAFF. In nucleotides, the CDR3 is TGCGCCAGCACCCAGGGGGCGATGAACACTGAAGCTTTCTTT.

About this clonotype: The conserved phenylalanine or tryptophan is not found at the CDR3 terminus, so this likely reflects a read error. The chain carries TRBV11-2 and TRBJ1-4; 7 nucleotides align to TRBD1. Germline V gene lookup returns CDR1 SGHAT and CDR2 FQNNGV. The V gene end was trimmed by 5 bases and the J gene end by 5 bases; junction bases not matched to a gene: 5. CDR3 length: 14 amino acids. The CDR3 spells CASSRGQQNEKLFC. CDR3 sequence (DNA): TGTGCCAGCAGCCGGGGACAGCAGAATGAAAAACTGTTTTGT.

The chain is built from TRBV4-3 and TRBJ2-3; D remains unclear. V was clipped by 0 bases and J by 6 bases, with 13 bases between them. This CDR3 comprises 15 residues. Germline V lookup: CDR1 LGHNA, CDR2 YSLEER. The CDR3 coding sequence is TGCGCCAGCAGCCAAGATAGGCTACCTGCGGATACGCAGTATTTT. Translating gives CASSQDRLPADTQYF.

This clonotype was counted a few times. The CDR3 spells CASSQDSVPGTNEKLFF. CDR3 in DNA: TGCGCCAGCAGCCAAGACTCCGTCCCTGGAACCAATGAAAAACTGTTTTTT. The chain is built from TRBV4-3 and TRBJ1-4; D not certain. Trimming removed 0 bases from V and 5 bases from J, with 16 bases in between. The CDR3 is 17 amino acids. Germline-derived CDR1 and CDR2 are LGHNA and YSLEER.

This clonotype was seen a handful of times. This chain joins TRBV10-3 and TRBJ2-5; 7 bases are shared with TRBD1. The J call may be faulty, since TRBJ2-7 better matches the DNA end. The CDR3 consists of 14 residues. CDR1 and CDR2 (germline): ENHRY, SYGVKD. CDR3 sequence: CAISQDRAHYEQYF. The CDR3 DNA sequence: TGTGCCATCAGCCAAGACAGGGCTCACTACGAGCAGTACTTC.

The sample holds a few counts of this clonotype. V gene TRBV11-1 combines with J gene TRBJ1-2, with D tentatively TRBD1 (5 bases). In germline, CDR1 is SGHAT, CDR2 FQDESV (reference sequence). V was clipped by 5 bases and J by 7 bases, with 20 bases between them. The CDR3 totals 15 residues. The CDR3 DNA sequence: TGTGCCAGCAGCCAAGTGGGTGCTGCGGGGACTGGCTACACCTTC. It is translated as CASSQVGAAGTGYTF.

This chain uses TRBV11-3 with TRBJ2-6; 9 bases match TRBD2. CDR1 is SGHNT, CDR2 YENEEA, per germline. V shed 3 bases, J shed 0 bases, and the junction held 12 bases outside the gene matches. This CDR3 has 20 amino acids. CDR3 sequence (DNA): TGTGCCAGCAGCTTCATCTCCCGACTAGCGGTGAGCTCTGGGGCCAACGTCCTGACTTTC. Translated, it gives CASSFISRLAVSSGANVLTF. Full variable domain (missing parts from reference TRBV11-3 and TRBJ2-6): EAGVVQSPRYKIIEKKQPVAFWCNPISGHNTLYWYLQNLGQGPELLIRYENEEAVDDSQLPKDRFSAERLKGVDSTLKIQPAELGDSAVYLCASSFISRLAVSSGANVLTFGAGSRLTVL.

The genes are TRBV20-1 and TRBJ2-1, with 7 bases identical to TRBD2. CDR3 length: 16 amino acids. Germline CDR1 DFQATT, CDR2 SNEGSKA (reference sequence). The ends lost 0 bases at V and 5 bases at J; junction bases unmatched: 10. The CDR3: CSARDRRRELHNEQFF. Here the CDR3 DNA reads TGCAGTGCTAGAGATCGTCGGCGGGAGCTCCACAATGAGCAGTTCTTC.

This clonotype was counted at least ten times. This chain connects TRBV27 to TRBJ2-7; the D is unclear. Germline CDR1 and CDR2: MNHEY and SMNVEV (reference sequence). Deletions cut 7 bases from V and 0 bases from J, with 10 bases between. The CDR3 runs to 13 residues. Here the CDR3 DNA reads TGTGCCAGCACCACCAGGAGCTCCTACGAGCAGTACTTC. Translating it yields CASTTRSSYEQYF.

This clonotype was seen more than once but under ten times. The rearrangement joins TRBV20-1 to TRBJ1-4; D call uncertain. The CDR3 is 17 residues long. Germline CDR1 is DFQATT and CDR2 is SNEGSKA (reference sequence). Trimming took 1 base from V and 4 from J, leaving 19 bases between them. The CDR3 spells CSARGFPGRALNEKLFF. CDR3 in DNA: TGCAGTGCTAGAGGTTTCCCTGGGAGGGCGCTTAATGAAAAACTGTTTTTT.

There are a few counts of this clonotype. The rearrangement links TRBV4-2 to TRBJ2-3, with D tentatively TRBD2 (6 bases). The CDR3 totals 16 residues. Germline lookup yields CDR1 LGHNA and CDR2 YNFKEQ. V was pared by 1 base and J by 3 bases, with 14 bases between. CDR3 residues: CASSQGSGRGTDTQYF. The CDR3, as DNA: TGTGCCAGCAGCCAAGGGTCCGGGAGAGGGACAGATACGCAGTATTTT.

This clonotype has a handful of counts. CDR3 residues: CSGVDRGHFGEQFF. The CDR3 DNA reads as TGCAGCGGTGTGGACAGGGGGCATTTCGGCGAGCAGTTCTTC. V is TRBV29-1 and J is TRBJ2-1; 11 nucleotides align to TRBD1. CDR3 size: 14 residues. V trimming: 7 bases; J trimming: 10 bases; junction bases outside the gene matches: 12. Germline CDR1 and CDR2: SQVTM and ANQGSEA.

The chain recombines TRBV3-1 with TRBJ1-1; tentatively, D is TRBD1 (6 bases). V was shortened by 2 bases and J by 4 bases, with 11 bases between the two germline ends. CDR3 length: 14 amino acids. The germline CDR1 and CDR2 sequences are LGHDT and YNNKEL (reference sequence). CDR3 coding DNA: TGTGCCAGCAGCCAATTTGTCAGGGGCACTGAAGCTTTCTTT. Protein sequence: CASSQFVRGTEAFF. The full variable domain, rest sourced from reference TRBV3-1 and TRBJ1-1, is DTAVSQTPKYLVTQMGNDKSIKCEQNLGHDTMYWYKQDSKKFLKIMFSYNNKELIINETVPNRFSPKSPDKAHLNLHINSLELGDSAVYFCASSQFVRGTEAFFGQGTRLTVV.

This clonotype was seen more than once but under ten times. The rearrangement links TRBV15 to TRBJ2-1; D call uncertain. CDR3 length: 21 residues. Looked up from germline, CDR1 is LNHNV and CDR2 is YYDKDF (reference sequence). V was pared by 1 base and J by 7 bases, with 32 bases between. CDR3 sequence: CATSRGRPPSPASLVRNEQFF. CDR3 sequence (DNA): TGTGCCACCAGCAGAGGACGACCCCCTTCCCCAGCCTCCCTCGTCAGAAATGAGCAGTTCTTC.

The rearrangement joins TRBV9 to TRBJ1-2; possible D gene TRBD1, 6 bases. This CDR3 has 13 amino acids. V shed 8 bases and J shed 4 bases, with 15 bases lying between them. Germline CDR1 reads SGDLS; CDR2 reads YYNGEE. The CDR3 DNA follows: TGTGCCAGTAGTGTTGGGGGCCGCTATGGCTACACCTTC. Translated: CASSVGGRYGYTF.

V and J are TRBV7-3 and TRBJ2-1; 13 nucleotides agree with TRBD2. Germline CDR1 is SGHTA and CDR2 is FQGTGA. The V segment lost 2 bases and the J segment 5 bases; nucleotides outside the gene matches: 6. The CDR3 spans 17 residues. The CDR3, as DNA: TGTGCCAGCAGCTTAGGAGGTGGGACTAGCGGGGACAATGAGCAGTTCTTC. Amino acid sequence: CASSLGGGTSGDNEQFF.

This clonotype occurred many times. This sequence joins TRBV20-1 and TRBJ1-1; D not certain. V was cut by 4 bases and J by 7 bases, with 13 bases left in between. This CDR3 is 12 amino acids long. Germline V gene data show CDR1 as DFQATT and CDR2 as SNEGSKA (reference sequence). CDR3 sequence reads: CSATWSRVEAFF. The CDR3 nucleotides are TGCAGTGCTACCTGGTCTAGGGTTGAAGCTTTCTTT.